The rows below give T cell receptor beta chains drawn from one sample of a study of cytomegalovirus exposure and HLA in healthy donors. The assay was immunoSEQ multiplex PCR, and TCRdb's table has in-frame clones only and misses some. The table records approximately 240,000 clones, over 70% of them present only once. The sequenced sample was PBMCs. The receptors come from a woman in her sixties or seventies in good health and CMV-seropositive. CDR3s include the opening cysteine and the closing phenylalanine or tryptophan. The D gene is left open where the match is weak. The size field is filled for only some rows; it gives once, few, many or a size class.

TRBV18	TRBD2	few	TRBJ2-5	TGTGCCAGCTCACCACCGAGTAGGGGAGGGGAGACCCAGTACTTC	CASSPPSRGGETQYF
TRBV7-9	TRBD1	NA	TRBJ1-5	TGTGCCAGCAGCTCCCGGGACAGGTCCTCGCCCCAGCATTTT	CASSSRDRSSPQHF
TRBV7-9	TRBD1	NA	TRBJ2-6	TGTGCCAGCAGACGTGACAGGGGAAGGCTCTTTGGGGCCAACGTCCTGACTTTC	CASRRDRGRLFGANVLTF
TRBV5-1	NA	NA	TRBJ1-2	TGCGCCAGCAGCCCTCGGCGGGGGGCGCGGGACTATGGCTACACCTTC	CASSPRRGARDYGYTF
TRBV5-5	NA	NA	TRBJ1-4	TGTGCCAGCAGCTTGGTCCATAATGAAAAACTGTTTTTT	CASSLVHNEKLFF
TRBV19	NA	NA	TRBJ2-7	TGTGCCAGTAGATCATCGCCTAGGTACGAGCAGTACTTC	CASRSSPRYEQYF
TRBV29-1	TRBD1	NA	TRBJ2-1	TGCAGCGTTGAAGAGGGACAGGGGCCCTACAATGAGCAGTTCTTC	CSVEEGQGPYNEQFF
TRBV19	NA	NA	TRBJ1-5	TGTGCCAGTAGTATAGTAGGCAGGTTGGGCAATCAGCCCCAGCATTTT	CASSIVGRLGNQPQHF
TRBV30	NA	NA	TRBJ2-2	TGTGCCTGGTCAAAAGGTCGACTAGCGAACACCGGGGAGCTGTTTTTT	CAWSKGRLANTGELFF
TRBV7-2	NA	NA	TRBJ1-1	TGTGCCAGCAGCGCTTCCGGGGGTTTTGAAGCTTTCTTT	CASSASGGFEAFF
TRBV27	NA	NA	TRBJ1-5	TGTGCCTCAAGAGGGCGGGTCCATCAGCCCCAGCATTTT	CASRGRVHQPQHF
TRBV29-1	TRBD2	NA	TRBJ2-1	TGCAGCGCCCAGGGTAGCGGGAGTTACAATGAGCAGTTCTTC	CSAQGSGSYNEQFF
TRBV5-1	NA	NA	TRBJ2-1	TGCGCCAGCAGCTTGGTTGGTAGCCACAATGAGCAGTTCTTC	CASSLVGSHNEQFF
TRBV2	NA	NA	TRBJ2-7	TGTGCCAGCAGAGACACAGGGTCCTACGAGCAGTACTTC	CASRDTGSYEQYF
TRBV4-2	TRBD1	NA	TRBJ2-2	TGTGCCAGCAGCCAATCTTACAGGGGCACCGGGGAGCTGTTTTTT	CASSQSYRGTGELFF
TRBV28	TRBD2	NA	TRBJ2-3	TGTGCCAGCAGTCTCTCAGCGGGGGGAACAGATACGCAGTATTTT	CASSLSAGGTDTQYF
TRBV5-1	NA	NA	TRBJ2-5	TGCGCCAGCAGCTTCGGGGTTCAAGAGACCCAGTACTTC	CASSFGVQETQYF
TRBV5-4	TRBD2	NA	TRBJ2-2	TGTGCCAGCAGCCAGGCGGGGGGGAACACCGGGGAGCTGTTTTTT	CASSQAGGNTGELFF